This T cell receptor beta chain was profiled in a study of T cell responses to AZD1222 COVID-19 vaccine. The V gene's germline CDR1 is SGHRS and CDR2 YFSETQ. V was cut by 4 bases and J by 4 bases, with 11 bases left in between. This CDR3 region has 13 residues. TCRdb's table, derived via immunoSEQ multiplex PCR, lists solely in-frame clones and lacks some. This repertoire shows about 170,000 clones, just over 90% found once; its top ten account for around 2.9%. This TCR was recovered from an adult in good health. The J gene is TRBJ1-2, the V gene TRBV5-1; unclear D gene. This material consisted of peripheral blood, taken on day 0 of AZD1222 vaccination. DNA of the CDR3: TGCGCCAGCAGCCTGGCAGTACCCTATGGCTACACCTTC. Translated: CASSLAVPYGYTF.